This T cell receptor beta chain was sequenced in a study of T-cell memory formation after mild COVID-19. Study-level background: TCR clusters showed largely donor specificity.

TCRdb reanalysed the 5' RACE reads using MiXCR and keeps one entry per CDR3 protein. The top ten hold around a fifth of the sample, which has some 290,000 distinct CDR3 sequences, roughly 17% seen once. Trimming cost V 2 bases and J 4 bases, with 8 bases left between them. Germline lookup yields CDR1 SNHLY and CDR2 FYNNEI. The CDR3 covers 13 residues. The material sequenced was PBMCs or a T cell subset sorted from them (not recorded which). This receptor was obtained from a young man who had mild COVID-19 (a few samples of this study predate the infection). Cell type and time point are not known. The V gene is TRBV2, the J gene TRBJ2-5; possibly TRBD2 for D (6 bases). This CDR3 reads CASSERGSETQYF. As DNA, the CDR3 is TGTGCCAGCAGTGAACGGGGGTCAGAGACCCAGTACTTC.